A selection of T cell receptor beta chains follows, all from one sample in a study of blood T cell repertoires in COVID-19. TCRdb's copy holds only in-frame clones and misses some; the assay was immunoSEQ multiplex PCR. The sample lists approximately 220,000 clones; approximately 86% were seen once. Material for sequencing was PBMCs or T cells enriched from blood (not recorded which). The receptors derive from a woman aged 40 to 50 with acute COVID-19. Both conserved end residues are part of each CDR3. The D gene is left open where the match is weak. Not all rows give a size; the values are once, few, many and, for expanded clones, a class.

NA	TRBV19	TRBJ1-5	TRBD1	CASSFGTGKNQPQHF	TGTGCCAGTAGTTTCGGGACAGGTAAAAATCAGCCCCAGCATTTT
NA	TRBV18	TRBJ2-3	NA	CASSRRSPGADTQYF	TGTGCCAGCTCACGCCGGTCCCCCGGGGCAGATACGCAGTATTTT
NA	TRBV28	TRBJ2-3	TRBD1	CASSLRQGGTDTQYF	TGTGCCAGCAGCCTCCGACAGGGGGGCACAGATACGCAGTATTTT
few	TRBV5-5	TRBJ1-6	TRBD1	CASSLEDRVHF	TGTGCCAGCAGCTTGGAAGACAGGGTACACTTT
once	TRBV27	TRBJ1-1	NA	CASRGGVWTEAFF	TGTGCCAGCAGGGGGGGGGTTTGGACTGAAGCTTTCTTT
NA	TRBV5-8	TRBJ2-7	NA	CASSLARALYF	TGTGCCAGCAGCTTGGCCAGGGCCCTGTACTTC
NA	TRBV2	TRBJ2-5	TRBD2	CASRRLAGGETQYF	TGTGCCAGCAGAAGACTAGCGGGAGGGGAGACCCAGTACTTC
NA	TRBV19	TRBJ1-1	NA	CASTSRGVRAEAFF	TGTGCCAGTACCAGCAGGGGAGTAAGAGCTGAAGCTTTCTTT
NA	TRBV9	TRBJ2-1	NA	CASSVRGTPGNEQFF	TGTGCCAGCAGCGTTCGGGGGACCCCCGGGAATGAGCAGTTCTTC
few	TRBV2	TRBJ2-7	NA	CASRSGSTSYEQYF	TGTGCCAGCAGGAGTGGTAGCACCTCCTACGAGCAGTACTTC